The T cell receptor (beta chain) described here comes from a study of CD8+ T cells in alopecia areata. Study-level findings and limits: Elevated clonality characterized lesional scalp relative to normal scalp, particularly in alopecia totalis/universalis. In scalp samples, resident alphabeta T cells of normal skin are also sequenced.

CDR1 and CDR2 (germline): LNHDA, SQIVND (reference sequence). V shed 6 bases and J shed 2 bases, with 10 bases lying between them. The CDR3 has 13 amino acids. As regards this clone: The antigen is unknown.

Sequencing relied on a cDNA template that was reverse transcribed from extracted RNA. TCRdb's copy holds only in-frame clones and misses some; the assay was immunoSEQ multiplex PCR. The sample comprises a few hundred thousand clones, 56% of which are singletons, and 4.5% to 6% rests with the top ten. This receptor was identified in a human donor in good health. What was sequenced was CD8+ T cells sorted from blood. The rearrangement uses TRBV19 and TRBJ1-2, with D unclear. The CDR3 region has the DNA TGTGCCAGTAGCTGGACCGAGAACTATGGCTACACCTTC. Translation: CASSWTENYGYTF.